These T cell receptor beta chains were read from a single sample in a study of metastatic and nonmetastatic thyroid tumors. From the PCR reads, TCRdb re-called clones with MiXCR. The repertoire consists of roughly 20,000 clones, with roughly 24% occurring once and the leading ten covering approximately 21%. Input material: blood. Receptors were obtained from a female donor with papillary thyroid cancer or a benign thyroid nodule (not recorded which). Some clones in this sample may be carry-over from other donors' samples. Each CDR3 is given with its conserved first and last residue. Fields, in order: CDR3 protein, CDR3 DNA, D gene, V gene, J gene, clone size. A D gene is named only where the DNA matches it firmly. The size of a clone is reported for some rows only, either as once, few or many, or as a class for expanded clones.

CDR3 protein: CASSPSDTPDNEQFF; CDR3 DNA: TGTGCCAGCTCACCTAGCGACACCCCCGACAATGAGCAGTTCTTC; D gene: .; V gene: TRBV18; J gene: TRBJ2-1; clone size: many
CDR3 protein: CASSDTSGGATDTQYF; CDR3 DNA: TGTGCCAGCAGTGACACTAGCGGGGGGGCCACAGATACGCAGTATTTT; D gene: TRBD2; V gene: TRBV6-4; J gene: TRBJ2-3; clone size: medium-sized
CDR3 protein: CASSATGGAGGDEQFF; CDR3 DNA: TGTGCCAGCAGTGCTACCGGGGGGGCAGGAGGGGATGAGCAGTTCTTC; D gene: TRBD2; V gene: TRBV6-4; J gene: TRBJ2-1; clone size: many
CDR3 protein: CASRLGLAVSTDTQYF; CDR3 DNA: TGTGCCAGTAGACTGGGACTAGCGGTTAGCACAGATACGCAGTATTTT; D gene: TRBD2; V gene: TRBV27; J gene: TRBJ2-3; clone size: few
CDR3 protein: CASTQGAHTGELFF; CDR3 DNA: TGTGCCAGCACACAGGGGGCCCACACCGGGGAGCTGTTTTTT; D gene: TRBD1; V gene: TRBV19; J gene: TRBJ2-2; clone size: medium-sized
CDR3 protein: CASRGEGQGIKTQYF; CDR3 DNA: TGTGCCAGCAGGGGAGAGGGACAGGGGATAAAGACCCAGTACTTC; D gene: TRBD1; V gene: TRBV28; J gene: TRBJ2-5; clone size: .
CDR3 protein: CASSLVLAGGPPYEQYF; CDR3 DNA: TGTGCCAGCAGCTTGGTTCTAGCGGGGGGTCCCCCCTACGAGCAGTACTTC; D gene: TRBD2; V gene: TRBV5-5; J gene: TRBJ2-7; clone size: many
CDR3 protein: CAWVAGAGTGELFF; CDR3 DNA: TGTGCCTGGGTAGCGGGGGCGGGCACCGGGGAGCTGTTTTTT; D gene: TRBD2; V gene: TRBV30; J gene: TRBJ2-2; clone size: .
CDR3 protein: CSARDPREDSYEQYF; CDR3 DNA: TGCAGTGCTAGAGATCCTCGGGAGGACTCCTACGAGCAGTACTTC; D gene: TRBD2; V gene: TRBV20-1; J gene: TRBJ2-7; clone size: .
CDR3 protein: CASSKYRAVLLSNTEAFF; CDR3 DNA: TGTGCCAGCAGTAAATACAGGGCTGTCCTACTATCGAACACTGAAGCTTTCTTT; D gene: .; V gene: TRBV28; J gene: TRBJ1-1; clone size: medium-sized
CDR3 protein: CASSIVVDKNQPQHF; CDR3 DNA: TGTGCCAGTAGTATAGTCGTGGACAAGAATCAGCCCCAGCATTTT; D gene: .; V gene: TRBV19; J gene: TRBJ1-5; clone size: medium-sized
CDR3 protein: CASSRAANSPLHF; CDR3 DNA: TGTGCCAGCAGCCGGGCAGCTAATTCACCCCTCCACTTT; D gene: .; V gene: TRBV4-2; J gene: TRBJ1-6; clone size: many
CDR3 protein: CASSLRRQGADGYGYTF; CDR3 DNA: TGTGCCAGCAGCTTAAGGCGACAGGGGGCAGACGGCTATGGCTACACCTTC; D gene: TRBD1; V gene: TRBV7-3; J gene: TRBJ1-2; clone size: medium-sized